Shown below are 13 T cell receptor beta chains from a single sample sequenced in a study of CD8 T cell repertoires and HIV-1 epitope variants (dated by TCRdb to between 2020 and 2021). The receptor library was made with the immunoSEQ multiplex PCR assay. This immuneACCESS table, as held by TCRdb, lists in-frame sequences with V and J called but not all clones. Of the missing ones, under half trace to an unresolved V gene in checked studies; the others have no known cause. The sample data list 5,200 or so clones, and around 65% of these were observed just once. The ten largest clonotypes hold about 40% of the sample. Their specific antigens are unknown. Sequences were obtained from cultured CD8+ T cells derived from PBMCs. All receptors come from a male donor with HIV.

This clone was seen only a few times. This chain uses TRBV11-2 with TRBJ2-1; 9 bases align to TRBD2. This CDR3 contains 15 residues. Trimming took 3 bases from V and 4 from J; bases not matched to a gene: 4. Germline V CDR1 and CDR2: SGHAT, FQNNGV. CDR3 residues: CASSFSGRLYNEQFF. The DNA for the CDR3 is TGTGCCAGCAGCTTTAGCGGGAGACTGTACAATGAGCAGTTCTTC.

The genes are TRBV4-3 and TRBJ1-2; D is possibly TRBD1 (5 bases). The CDR3 is 14 residues long. CDR1 and CDR2 (germline): LGHNA, YSLEER. V lost 1 base and J lost 3, with 9 bases in between. The CDR3 loop is CASSQGREDYGYTF. CDR3 nucleotides: TGCGCCAGCAGCCAAGGCAGGGAGGACTATGGCTACACCTTC.

This rearrangement joins TRBV29-1 to TRBJ1-4; D gene unclear. The CDR3 totals 13 residues. The V gene's germline CDR1 is SQVTM and CDR2 ANQGSEA. V was shortened by 3 bases and J by 3 bases, with 8 bases between the two germline ends. The CDR3 region is CSVEGDSNEKLFF. CDR3 nucleotide sequence: TGCAGCGTTGAGGGAGACTCTAATGAAAAACTGTTTTTT.

This chain links TRBV7-9 with TRBJ2-7; 9 bases map to TRBD1. Germline CDR1 and CDR2: SEHNR and FQNEAQ (reference sequence). J was trimmed by 3 bases and V by 1 base; bases with no gene match: 4. The CDR3 spans 15 residues. The CDR3 region has the DNA TGTGCCAGCAGCTTAGTCCCGGACAGGGGCTACGAGCAGTACTTC. Amino acids: CASSLVPDRGYEQYF.

The sample holds a few counts of this clone. CDR3 in amino acids: CAWRAGTSEQYF. The CDR3 bases are TGTGCCTGGAGGGCCGGGACTAGCGAGCAGTACTTC. The J gene is TRBJ2-7, the V gene TRBV30; TRBD2 matches at 8 bases. The CDR3 totals 12 residues. Germline V CDR1 and CDR2: GTSNPN, SVGIG (reference sequence). V lost 3 bases, J lost 6 bases, and 4 bases stayed unmatched.

The chain recombines TRBV7-8 with TRBJ1-4; D gene unclear. Trimming left V 0 bases short and J 13 bases short, with 15 bases between. Germline V gene lookup returns CDR1 SGHVS and CDR2 FQNEAQ. The CDR3 sequence is 14 residues long. This CDR3 is CASSLAGDGRGLFF. Here the CDR3 DNA reads TGTGCCAGCAGCTTAGCGGGCGACGGGAGAGGACTGTTTTTT.

The chain is built from TRBV5-1 and TRBJ2-1; either TRBD1 or TRBD2 may fit D (5 bases each). Trimming removed 0 bases at V and 8 bases at J, with 6 bases between. Germline loops: CDR1 SGHRS, CDR2 YFSETQ. The CDR3 runs to 12 residues. The CDR3 sequence is CASSLGGDEQFF. CDR3 sequence (DNA): TGCGCCAGCAGCTTGGGAGGGGATGAGCAGTTCTTC.

This rearrangement joins TRBV10-3 to TRBJ2-7; D possibly matches TRBD1 or TRBD2 (5 bases each). Between the trimmed V and J ends, which lost 10 bases and 2 bases, there was a span of 15 bases. CDR3 size: 13 residues. Germline values: CDR1 ENHRY, CDR2 SYGVKD. This chain's CDR3 is CASRDPLTYEQYF. DNA of the CDR3: TGTGCCAGCCGGGACCCTCTCACCTACGAGCAGTACTTC.

The chain recombines TRBV18 with TRBJ1-1, with D possibly matching TRBD1 (6 bases). Germline CDR1 KGHSH, CDR2 LQKENI. This CDR3 has 13 amino acids. The V end lost 2 bases, the J end lost 4 bases, and 8 bases lay between the germline ends. CDR3 region: CASSPSDSTEAFF. The CDR3 DNA sequence: TGTGCCAGCTCACCATCGGACAGCACTGAAGCTTTCTTT.

The genes are TRBV7-8 and TRBJ2-1; 8 nucleotides line up with TRBD2. Germline lookup yields CDR1 SGHVS and CDR2 FQNEAQ. Germline trimming cut 5 bases from V and 4 bases from J; bases unmatched to any gene: 4. The CDR3 has 14 residues. The CDR3 coding sequence is TGTGCCAGCAGCGCCGGGACTAGTTACAATGAGCAGTTCTTC. Amino acid sequence: CASSAGTSYNEQFF. Looking up the rest from reference TRBV7-8 and TRBJ2-1 gives the full variable domain: GAGVSQSPRYKVAKRGQDVALRCDPISGHVSLFWYQQALGQGPEFLTYFQNEAQLDKSGLPSDRFFAERPEGSVSTLKIQRTQQEDSAVYLCASSAGTSYNEQFFGPGTRLTVL.

The chain is built from TRBV6-5 and TRBJ2-5; TRBD1 might be the D (5 bases). The germline V and J ends were trimmed by 2 bases and 7 bases, with 17 bases remaining between them. CDR1 and CDR2 (germline): MNHEY, SVGAGI. The CDR3 runs to 15 residues. The CDR3 sequence is CASSYETESRVTQYF. For the CDR3, the DNA is TGTGCCAGCAGTTACGAGACAGAGTCAAGAGTGACCCAGTACTTC.

This clone was observed a single time. The J gene is TRBJ1-1, the V gene TRBV27, with D perhaps TRBD1 (6 bases). Trimming took off 2 bases at V and 6 bases at J, with 13 bases between the two ends. The CDR3 is 14 residues long. Germline loops: CDR1 MNHEY, CDR2 SMNVEV (reference sequence). In nucleotides, the CDR3 is TGTGCCAGCAGTTTAGGCAGGGGTTGGGCTGAAGCTTTCTTT. Its translation: CASSLGRGWAEAFF.

This clone has a handful of counts. V gene TRBV6-1 combines with J gene TRBJ2-7; D uncertain. Trimming left V 5 bases short and J 4 bases short, with 9 bases between. Germline CDR1 reads MNHNS; CDR2 reads SASEGT. The CDR3 contains 12 residues. The CDR3 region is CASSPTDYEQYF. CDR3 bases: TGTGCCAGCAGTCCGACTGATTACGAGCAGTACTTC.